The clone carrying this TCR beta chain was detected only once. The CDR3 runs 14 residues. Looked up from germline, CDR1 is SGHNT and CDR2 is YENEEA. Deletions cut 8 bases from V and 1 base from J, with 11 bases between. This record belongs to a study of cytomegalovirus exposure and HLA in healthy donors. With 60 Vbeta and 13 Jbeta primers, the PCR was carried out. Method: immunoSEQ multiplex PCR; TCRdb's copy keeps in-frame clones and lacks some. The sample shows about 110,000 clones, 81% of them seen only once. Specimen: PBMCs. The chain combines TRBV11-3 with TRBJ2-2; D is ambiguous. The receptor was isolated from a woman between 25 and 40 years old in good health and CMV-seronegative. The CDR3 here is CASQAGENTGELFF. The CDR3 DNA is TGTGCCAGCCAGGCAGGCGAGAACACCGGGGAGCTGTTTTTT. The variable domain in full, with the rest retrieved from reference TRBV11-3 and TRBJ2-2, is EAGVVQSPRYKIIEKKQPVAFWCNPISGHNTLYWYLQNLGQGPELLIRYENEEAVDDSQLPKDRFSAERLKGVDSTLKIQPAELGDSAVYLCASQAGENTGELFFGEGSRLTVL.